The entry below describes one T cell receptor beta chain. Its specificity is not known. Naive-designated CD8 cells lacked CD45RO, were positively enriched for CCR7, and omitted terminally differentiated effector memory CD45RA+ cells. This CDR3 contains 18 residues. From germline, CDR1 is MGHRA and CDR2 YSYEKL. V dropped 2 bases and J dropped 7; count of bases not matched to a gene: 15. Clones were read by immunoSEQ multiplex PCR, and TCRdb kept only the in-frame ones, dropping some. The sample yields about 2.1 million clones, roughly 95% seen once. This specimen belongs to a study of shared clonotypes between healthy human individuals. Study results and limitations: Rarefaction analysis demonstrated incomplete sorted-subset sequencing notwithstanding large depth.

The receptor comes from a man between 18 and 29 years old in good health. Some clones in this sample may be carry-over from other donors' samples. Source material: naive CD8+ T cells from PBMCs. The rearrangement joins TRBV4-1 to TRBJ1-4; 8 bases align to TRBD1. CDR3 sequence (DNA): TGCGCCAGCAGCCAACCCCAGCGGACAGGGAGGGTAGGTGAAAAACTGTTTTTT. As protein: CASSQPQRTGRVGEKLFF.